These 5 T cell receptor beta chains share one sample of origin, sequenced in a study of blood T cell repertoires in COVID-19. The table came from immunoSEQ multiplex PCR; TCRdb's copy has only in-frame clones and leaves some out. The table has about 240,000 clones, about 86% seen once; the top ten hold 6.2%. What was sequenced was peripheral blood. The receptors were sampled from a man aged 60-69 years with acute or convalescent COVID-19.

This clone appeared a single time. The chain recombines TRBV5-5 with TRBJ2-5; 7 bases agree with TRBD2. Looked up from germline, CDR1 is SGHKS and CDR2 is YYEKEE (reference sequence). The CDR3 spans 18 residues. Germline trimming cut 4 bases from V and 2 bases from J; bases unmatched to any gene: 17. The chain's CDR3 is CASSPPSTSPGQQETQYF. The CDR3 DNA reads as TGTGCCAGCAGCCCCCCGTCGACTAGCCCGGGCCAACAAGAGACCCAGTACTTC.

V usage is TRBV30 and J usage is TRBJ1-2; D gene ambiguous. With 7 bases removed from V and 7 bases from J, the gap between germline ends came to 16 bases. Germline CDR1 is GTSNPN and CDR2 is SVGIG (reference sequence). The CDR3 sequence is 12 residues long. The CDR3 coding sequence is TGTGCCTCCTTACTCCCAAGTCTTGGCTACACCTTC. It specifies CASLLPSLGYTF.

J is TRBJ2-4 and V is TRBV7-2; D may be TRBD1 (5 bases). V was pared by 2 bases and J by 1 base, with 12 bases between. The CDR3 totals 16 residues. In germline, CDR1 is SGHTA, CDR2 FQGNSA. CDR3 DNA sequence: TGTGCCAGCAGCTTAAGGCAGGGCCTGGCCAAAAACATTCAGTACTTC. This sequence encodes CASSLRQGLAKNIQYF.

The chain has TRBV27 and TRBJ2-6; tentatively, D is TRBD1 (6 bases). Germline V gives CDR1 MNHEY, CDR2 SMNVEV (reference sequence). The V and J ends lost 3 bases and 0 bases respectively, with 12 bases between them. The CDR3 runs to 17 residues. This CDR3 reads CASSFLQGLSGANVLTF. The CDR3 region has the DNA TGTGCCAGCAGTTTTTTACAGGGCCTCTCTGGGGCCAACGTCCTGACTTTC. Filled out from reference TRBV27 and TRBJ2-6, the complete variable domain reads EAQVTQNPRYLITVTGKKLTVTCSQNMNHEYMSWYRQDPGLGLRQIYYSMNVEVTDKGDVPEGYKVSRKEKRNFPLILESPSPNQTSLYFCASSFLQGLSGANVLTFGAGSRLTVL.

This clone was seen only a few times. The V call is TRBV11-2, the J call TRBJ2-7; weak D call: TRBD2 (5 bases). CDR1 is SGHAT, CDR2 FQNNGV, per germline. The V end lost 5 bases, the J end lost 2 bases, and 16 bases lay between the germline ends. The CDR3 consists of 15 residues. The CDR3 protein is CASSLSGIPTYEQYF. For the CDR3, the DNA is TGTGCCAGCAGCCTTTCGGGGATCCCTACCTACGAGCAGTACTTC.